A selection of T cell receptor beta chains follows, all from one sample in a study of cytomegalovirus exposure and HLA in healthy donors. Using immunoSEQ multiplex PCR, the repertoire was profiled, and TCRdb retains in-frame clones only, with some absent. The data contain over 150,000 clones, about 80% of them singletons. Sequenced material: PBMCs. These receptors all come from a man aged 25 to 40 in good health and CMV-seronegative. Each CDR3 is given with its conserved first and last residue. The D gene is left open where the match is weak. Expanded clones are given a class, and other clones once, few, many or no size at all.

D gene: TRBD2; V gene: TRBV5-4; J gene: TRBJ2-7; clone size: NA; CDR3 protein: CASSPRLAGYEQYF; CDR3 DNA: TGTGCCAGCAGCCCTCGACTAGCAGGGTACGAGCAGTACTTC
D gene: TRBD1; V gene: TRBV2; J gene: TRBJ1-1; clone size: NA; CDR3 protein: CASRPDRGLTEAFF; CDR3 DNA: TGTGCCAGCAGGCCGGACAGGGGGTTGACTGAAGCTTTCTTT
D gene: NA; V gene: TRBV7-8; J gene: TRBJ2-1; clone size: NA; CDR3 protein: CASSLAGLSNEQFF; CDR3 DNA: TGTGCCAGCAGCTTGGCGGGACTTTCAAATGAGCAGTTCTTC
D gene: TRBD1; V gene: TRBV5-4; J gene: TRBJ2-7; clone size: few; CDR3 protein: CASSFPGQGVREQYF; CDR3 DNA: TGTGCCAGCAGCTTTCCGGGACAGGGAGTCCGGGAGCAGTACTTC
D gene: TRBD1; V gene: TRBV7-9; J gene: TRBJ1-1; clone size: once; CDR3 protein: CASSPPTGGGTEAFF; CDR3 DNA: TGTGCCAGCAGCCCCCCGACAGGGGGTGGAACTGAAGCTTTCTTT
D gene: NA; V gene: TRBV30; J gene: TRBJ2-7; clone size: once; CDR3 protein: CAWKHRGASYEQYF; CDR3 DNA: TGTGCCTGGAAACATAGGGGCGCCTCCTACGAGCAGTACTTC
D gene: NA; V gene: TRBV5-4; J gene: TRBJ1-5; clone size: NA; CDR3 protein: CASSLFPGELPQHF; CDR3 DNA: TGTGCCAGCAGCTTGTTTCCGGGGGAGTTGCCCCAGCATTTT
D gene: NA; V gene: TRBV7-9; J gene: TRBJ2-7; clone size: once; CDR3 protein: CASSPRGPTYEQYF; CDR3 DNA: TGTGCCAGCAGCCCAAGGGGTCCGACCTACGAGCAGTACTTC
D gene: TRBD2; V gene: TRBV25-1; J gene: TRBJ2-3; clone size: NA; CDR3 protein: CASGKAGVGTDTQYF; CDR3 DNA: TGTGCCAGCGGTAAGGCGGGAGTTGGAACAGATACGCAGTATTTT
D gene: NA; V gene: TRBV4-1; J gene: TRBJ1-3; clone size: NA; CDR3 protein: CASSHRQASSDGNTIYF; CDR3 DNA: TGCGCCAGCAGCCACCGACAGGCTAGCTCAGACGGAAACACCATATATTTT